This paragraph covers one T cell receptor (beta chain) sequence. This CDR3 spans 16 amino acids. Germline CDR1 reads SGHAT; CDR2 reads FQNNGV. Trimming took 0 bases from V and 5 from J; bases not matched to a gene: 7. This sample was taken from a study of blood T cell repertoires in COVID-19. Sequenced by immunoSEQ multiplex PCR; TCRdb stores in-frame clones only, minus some. The sample shows roughly 56,000 clones, approximately 88% of them seen only once. This sequence originates from a human donor in a cohort sampled during active COVID-19. The chain is built from TRBV11-2 and TRBJ2-1; the match to TRBD1 covers 7 bases. The sequenced sample was peripheral blood. The CDR3 bases are TGTGCCAGCAGCTTAGATAACAGGGGTAGGAACAATGAGCAGTTCTTC. It translates to CASSLDNRGRNNEQFF.